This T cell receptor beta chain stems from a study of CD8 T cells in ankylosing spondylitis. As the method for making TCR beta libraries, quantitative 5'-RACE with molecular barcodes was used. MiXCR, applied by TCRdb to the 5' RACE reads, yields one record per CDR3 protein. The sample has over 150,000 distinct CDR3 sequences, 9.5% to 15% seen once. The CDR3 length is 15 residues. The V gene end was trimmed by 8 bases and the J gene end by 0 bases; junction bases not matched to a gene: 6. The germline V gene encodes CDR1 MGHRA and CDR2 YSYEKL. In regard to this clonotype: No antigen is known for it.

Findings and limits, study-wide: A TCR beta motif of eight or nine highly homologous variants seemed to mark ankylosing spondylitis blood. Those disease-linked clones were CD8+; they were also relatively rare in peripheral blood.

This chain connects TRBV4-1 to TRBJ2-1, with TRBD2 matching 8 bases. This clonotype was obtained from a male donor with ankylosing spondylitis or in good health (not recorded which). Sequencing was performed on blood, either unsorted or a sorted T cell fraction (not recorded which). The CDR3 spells CASAESGSSYNEQFF. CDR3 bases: TGCGCCAGCGCTGAGAGCGGGAGCTCCTACAATGAGCAGTTCTTC.